Listed below are T cell receptor beta chains from one sample, sequenced in a study of blood T cell repertoires in COVID-19. Sequencing was performed with immunoSEQ multiplex PCR; in TCRdb, only in-frame clones are kept and a portion is missing. The sample records under 300,000 clones, approximately 91% being singletons. The specimen was peripheral blood. The source of these receptors is a woman between 40 and 50 years old who had recovered from COVID-19. CDR3s include the opening cysteine and the closing phenylalanine or tryptophan. Each record gives: CDR3 DNA, CDR3 protein, V gene, clone size, D gene, J gene, CDR3 length. D genes are given only for firm matches. Clone size is not always given. Where it is, it says once, few, many or a class for expanded clones.

cdr3_nt: TGTGCCACCAGTGACGCCCCTCGGGAGCAGTACTTC; cdr3_aa: CATSDAPREQYF; v_call: TRBV24-1; clone_size: .; d_call: .; j_call: TRBJ2-7; cdr3_length: 12
cdr3_nt: TGCGCCAGCAGCTCTACGGCGGGAATGTACAATGAGCAGTTCTTC; cdr3_aa: CASSSTAGMYNEQFF; v_call: TRBV5-1; clone_size: once; d_call: .; j_call: TRBJ2-1; cdr3_length: 15
cdr3_nt: TGTGCCAGCAGCCTCCGGGACACGCGCCTCTCTGGGGCCAACGTCCTGACTTTC; cdr3_aa: CASSLRDTRLSGANVLTF; v_call: TRBV14; clone_size: .; d_call: .; j_call: TRBJ2-6; cdr3_length: 18
cdr3_nt: TGTGCCAGCAGCCAAGAGGTTGCGGCGGGAGGGGAGACCCAGTACTTC; cdr3_aa: CASSQEVAAGGETQYF; v_call: TRBV3-1/TRBV3-2; clone_size: .; d_call: TRBD2; j_call: TRBJ2-5; cdr3_length: 16
cdr3_nt: TGTGCCAGTAGTAAAGGGCTAGCGGGAATATACTCCTACAATGAGCAGTTCTTC; cdr3_aa: CASSKGLAGIYSYNEQFF; v_call: TRBV19; clone_size: .; d_call: TRBD2; j_call: TRBJ2-1; cdr3_length: 18
cdr3_nt: TGTGCCAGCAGACAGCGGGAGACTTCCGTCAATGAGCAGTTCTTC; cdr3_aa: CASRQRETSVNEQFF; v_call: TRBV2; clone_size: few; d_call: TRBD2; j_call: TRBJ2-1; cdr3_length: 15
cdr3_nt: TGTGCCAGCAGCCCGTTAGGGGCGCGGGATAATGAGCAGTTCTTC; cdr3_aa: CASSPLGARDNEQFF; v_call: TRBV9; clone_size: once; d_call: .; j_call: TRBJ2-1; cdr3_length: 15
cdr3_nt: TGTGCCAGCAGTTCCACAGGGGGGGCGGATGAAAAACTGTTTTTT; cdr3_aa: CASSSTGGADEKLFF; v_call: TRBV28; clone_size: .; d_call: TRBD1; j_call: TRBJ1-4; cdr3_length: 15
cdr3_nt: TGTGCCTGGAGTGGTGGGGCGACTAATGAAAAACTGTTTTTT; cdr3_aa: CAWSGGATNEKLFF; v_call: TRBV30; clone_size: .; d_call: .; j_call: TRBJ1-4; cdr3_length: 14
cdr3_nt: TGTGCCAGCAGTTACCGCCAGGGGTACGAGCAGTACTTC; cdr3_aa: CASSYRQGYEQYF; v_call: TRBV6-6; clone_size: .; d_call: .; j_call: TRBJ2-7; cdr3_length: 13
cdr3_nt: TGTGCCAGCAGCCCCAGAGCTCAGGGGGCAACAGATACGCAGTATTTT; cdr3_aa: CASSPRAQGATDTQYF; v_call: TRBV4-2; clone_size: .; d_call: TRBD1; j_call: TRBJ2-3; cdr3_length: 16
cdr3_nt: TGTGCCAGCAGTGAAAGGACTAGCGGGGCGAGCACAGATACGCAGTATTTT; cdr3_aa: CASSERTSGASTDTQYF; v_call: TRBV6-1; clone_size: .; d_call: TRBD2; j_call: TRBJ2-3; cdr3_length: 17
cdr3_nt: TGTGCCAGCAGACCCATAGCGGGAGAGAGCGAGCAGTACTTC; cdr3_aa: CASRPIAGESEQYF; v_call: TRBV27; clone_size: .; d_call: TRBD2; j_call: TRBJ2-7; cdr3_length: 14
cdr3_nt: TGTGCCAGTAGCGCCCGGGCGGCAGGGTACAATCAGCCCCAGCATTTT; cdr3_aa: CASSARAAGYNQPQHF; v_call: TRBV19; clone_size: .; d_call: .; j_call: TRBJ1-5; cdr3_length: 16
cdr3_nt: TGTGCCAGCAGCAAATACGACAACCCTAACTATGGCTACACCTTC; cdr3_aa: CASSKYDNPNYGYTF; v_call: TRBV21-1; clone_size: .; d_call: .; j_call: TRBJ1-2; cdr3_length: 15
cdr3_nt: TGTGCCAGCAGCCGAGGACAGGGAGTAAGCACCGGGGAGCTGTTTTTT; cdr3_aa: CASSRGQGVSTGELFF; v_call: TRBV3-1/TRBV3-2; clone_size: few; d_call: TRBD1; j_call: TRBJ2-2; cdr3_length: 16
cdr3_nt: TGTGCCAGCAGCTTCGGGAGACAGTTTTATCCTTCTGGAAACACCATATATTTT; cdr3_aa: CASSFGRQFYPSGNTIYF; v_call: TRBV5-6; clone_size: .; d_call: .; j_call: TRBJ1-3; cdr3_length: 18
cdr3_nt: TGTGCCAGCAGTGAACTATCACCCGGACTAGCGGGACACAATGAGCAGTTCTTC; cdr3_aa: CASSELSPGLAGHNEQFF; v_call: TRBV25-1; clone_size: .; d_call: TRBD2; j_call: TRBJ2-1; cdr3_length: 18
cdr3_nt: TGTGCCAGCAGCGGGGACAGCTATAATCAGCCCCAGCATTTT; cdr3_aa: CASSGDSYNQPQHF; v_call: TRBV5-8; clone_size: .; d_call: TRBD1; j_call: TRBJ1-5; cdr3_length: 14
cdr3_nt: TGTGCCAGCAGCTATCGAGGGGAGGCAACCACCTACGAGCAGTACTTC; cdr3_aa: CASSYRGEATTYEQYF; v_call: TRBV11-2; clone_size: many; d_call: .; j_call: TRBJ2-7; cdr3_length: 16
cdr3_nt: TGCGCCAGCGCCTCTGGGACAGCTAATAATTCACCCCTCCACTTT; cdr3_aa: CASASGTANNSPLHF; v_call: TRBV5-1; clone_size: .; d_call: TRBD1; j_call: TRBJ1-6; cdr3_length: 15
cdr3_nt: TGTGCCAGCAGTTTATCCGGGAGAGGGCCTAATCAGCCCCAGCATTTT; cdr3_aa: CASSLSGRGPNQPQHF; v_call: TRBV28; clone_size: .; d_call: .; j_call: TRBJ1-5; cdr3_length: 16
cdr3_nt: TGTGCCAGCAGCTTAGCGTTTAGCGGGACTAACTCCTACGAGCAGTACTTC; cdr3_aa: CASSLAFSGTNSYEQYF; v_call: TRBV7-8; clone_size: .; d_call: TRBD2; j_call: TRBJ2-7; cdr3_length: 17
cdr3_nt: TGTGCCAGTAGTCCCGGGACAGGGCTTTTGGTGTCTGGCTACACCTTC; cdr3_aa: CASSPGTGLLVSGYTF; v_call: TRBV19; clone_size: few; d_call: TRBD1; j_call: TRBJ1-2; cdr3_length: 16
cdr3_nt: TGTGCCACCAGCAGAGATGCGTACTCTGGAAACACCATATATTTT; cdr3_aa: CATSRDAYSGNTIYF; v_call: TRBV15; clone_size: once; d_call: .; j_call: TRBJ1-3; cdr3_length: 15
cdr3_nt: TGTGCCAGTAGTATCAACCCGGGACAGACCTACGAGCAGTACTTC; cdr3_aa: CASSINPGQTYEQYF; v_call: TRBV19; clone_size: .; d_call: TRBD1; j_call: TRBJ2-7; cdr3_length: 15
cdr3_nt: TGTGCCACCGGGACTAGCGGGAGGCACCCTTACTACGAGCAGTACTTC; cdr3_aa: CATGTSGRHPYYEQYF; v_call: TRBV10-3; clone_size: once; d_call: TRBD2; j_call: TRBJ2-7; cdr3_length: 16
cdr3_nt: TGTGCCAGTTCACCGGGACAGGCGTTGTTTGGCTACACCTTC; cdr3_aa: CASSPGQALFGYTF; v_call: TRBV19; clone_size: .; d_call: TRBD1; j_call: TRBJ1-2; cdr3_length: 14
cdr3_nt: TGTGCCACCAGCAGAGATCTGGACAGGATCTACGAGCAGTACTTC; cdr3_aa: CATSRDLDRIYEQYF; v_call: TRBV15; clone_size: .; d_call: TRBD1; j_call: TRBJ2-7; cdr3_length: 15
cdr3_nt: TGTGCCAGCAGTCCCCTTTTTGGACAGGTTCGTTCCTACGAGCAGTACTTC; cdr3_aa: CASSPLFGQVRSYEQYF; v_call: TRBV27; clone_size: .; d_call: TRBD1; j_call: TRBJ2-7; cdr3_length: 17
cdr3_nt: TGTGCCAGCAGCGGGGGGGACTTGAACACTGAAGCTTTCTTT; cdr3_aa: CASSGGDLNTEAFF; v_call: TRBV9; clone_size: once; d_call: .; j_call: TRBJ1-1; cdr3_length: 14
cdr3_nt: TGTGCCAGTAGTATTGCCCCCTCACTAGACCTCCAAGAGACCCAGTACTTC; cdr3_aa: CASSIAPSLDLQETQYF; v_call: TRBV19; clone_size: .; d_call: .; j_call: TRBJ2-5; cdr3_length: 17